This record covers a single TCR beta chain. Amplification from RNA transcripts yielded the TCR beta CDR3 regions. Second-round multiplex PCR came after a first-round RT-PCR that employed HTBI primers. Using its own MiXCR run on the multiplex PCR reads, TCRdb lists one record per CDR3 protein. The table shows hundreds of thousands of distinct CDR3 sequences, with roughly 21% occurring only once. V lost 1 base, J lost 5 bases, and 12 bases lay in between. Germline V lookup: CDR1 SEHNR, CDR2 FQNEAQ (reference sequence). CDR3 length: 14 residues. These data are taken from a study of Graves' ophthalmopathy and Graves' hyperthyroidism.

The sequencing sample was made of peripheral blood. V gene TRBV7-9 combines with J gene TRBJ2-7, with D hard to call. This TCR was recovered from a woman between 45 and 65 years old with Graves' ophthalmopathy. The CDR3 nucleotides read TGTGCCAGCAGCTTAGGGGTAAGCGTCGACGAGCAGTACTTC. Translation: CASSLGVSVDEQYF.